This TCR beta chain was recovered during a study of shared clonotypes between healthy human individuals. Between the trimmed V and J ends, which lost 2 bases and 3 bases, there was a span of 32 bases. Germline V gene sequence: CDR1 MNHEY, CDR2 SMNVEV (reference sequence). The CDR3 is made up of 21 amino acids. Here immunoSEQ multiplex PCR was the method, and the copy in TCRdb shows in-frame clones only, minus some. Altogether about 2.4 million clones are present, roughly 93% being singletons, with the ten largest covering 0.35% to 0.45%. The sequence was obtained from a man between 18 and 35 years old in good health. Some clones in this sample may be carry-over from other donors' samples. The sequencing input was naive CD4+ T cells from PBMCs. Subset of the sample: CD45RA+ positively selected. V gene TRBV27 combines with J gene TRBJ2-7, with D possibly being TRBD1 (7 bases). The CDR3: CASSLENSLQGEVKRNYEQYF. CDR3 in DNA: TGTGCCAGCAGTTTAGAAAACTCTCTCCAGGGGGAGGTGAAAAGGAACTACGAGCAGTACTTC.